A single sample gave rise to the 32 T cell receptor beta chains below, sequenced in a study of OX40 agonist ivuxolimab in advanced cancers. The data were produced by immunoSEQ multiplex PCR, yet TCRdb's version contains in-frame clones alone and is incomplete. The data show about 79,000 clones, 84% seen once. The sample consisted of CD4+ or CD8+ T cells sorted from blood, taken in a trial of the OX40 agonist ivuxolimab. The receptors originated from an adult with an advanced solid tumor such as melanoma, head and neck, liver or kidney cancer.

A few counts support this clone. An end of the junction differs from the germline gene, which may be a read error. Written as DNA, the CDR3 is TGTGCCGTCAGGCCCGGGACAGGGGGAACGACTGAAGCTTTCTTT. Its protein product is CAVRPGTGGTTEAFF. This sequence joins TRBV10-3 and TRBJ1-1; 11 bases match TRBD1. CDR3 size: 15 residues. Germline loops: CDR1 ENHRY, CDR2 SYGVKD.

The chain employs TRBV6-5 and TRBJ2-7; the match to TRBD2 covers 10 bases. The ends lost 4 bases at V and 2 bases at J; junction bases unmatched: 5. This CDR3 has 15 residues. From germline, CDR1 is MNHEY and CDR2 SVGAGI. The CDR3 spells CASSSWTSGTYEQYF. The CDR3 DNA follows: TGTGCCAGCAGTTCCTGGACTAGCGGAACCTACGAGCAGTACTTC.

The chain links TRBV6-4 to TRBJ2-3; D is perhaps TRBD1 or TRBD2 (5 bases each). The CDR3 loop spans 14 amino acids. Trimming removed 2 bases at V and 0 bases at J, with 6 bases between. In germline, CDR1 is MRHNA, CDR2 SNTAGT. CDR3: CASSDEGSTDTQYF. The CDR3 DNA follows: TGTGCCAGCAGTGACGAGGGGAGCACAGATACGCAGTATTTT.

As DNA, the CDR3 is TGTGCCAGCAGGACGGAGAATGAGCAGTTCTTC. It yields the protein CASRTENEQFF. The rearrangement uses TRBV6-6 and TRBJ2-1, with D uncertain. The length of the CDR3 is 11 residues. The V and J ends lost 6 bases and 7 bases respectively, with 7 bases between them. CDR1 is MNHNY, CDR2 SVGAGI, per germline (reference sequence).

The chain is built from TRBV5-4 and TRBJ2-1; possible D gene TRBD2, 6 bases. Germline values: CDR1 SGHNT, CDR2 YYREEE (reference sequence). The CDR3 runs 19 residues. Trimming cost V 0 bases and J 3 bases, with 22 bases left between them. The DNA for the CDR3 is TGTGCCAGCAGCTTGGCACTAGCCCCACTGTCTCAGTTCTACAATGAGCAGTTCTTC. Its translation is CASSLALAPLSQFYNEQFF. Complete variable domain (other parts from reference TRBV5-4 and TRBJ2-1): ETGVTQSPTHLIKTRGQQVTLRCSSQSGHNTVSWYQQALGQGPQFIFQYYREEENGRGNFPPRFSGLQFPNYSSELNVNALELDDSALYLCASSLALAPLSQFYNEQFFGPGTRLTVL.

The genes are TRBV19 and TRBJ1-2; 7 bases are a match to TRBD1. The CDR3 sequence is 12 residues long. Unmatched junction bases numbered 7, after V lost 7 bases and J lost 8 bases. Germline lookup yields CDR1 LNHDA and CDR2 SQIVND (reference sequence). CDR3 DNA: TGTGCCAGTACGAAACAGGGGAACGGCTACACCTTC. Translating gives CASTKQGNGYTF.

The chain employs TRBV27 and TRBJ2-1; D not resolved. Deletions cut 6 bases from V and 10 bases from J, with 16 bases between. Germline V gives CDR1 MNHEY, CDR2 SMNVEV (reference sequence). The CDR3 extends over 13 amino acids. DNA of the CDR3: TGTGCCAGCAGCCTCTCTGGGCGTAGGGAGCAGTTCTTC. This codes for CASSLSGRREQFF.

This chain joins TRBV7-9 and TRBJ2-3; D gene ambiguous. The germline V and J ends were trimmed by 7 bases and 2 bases, with 13 bases remaining between them. CDR3 length equals 14 residues. From germline, CDR1 is SEHNR and CDR2 FQNEAQ (reference sequence). This chain's CDR3 is CASTRQEFTDTQYF. The DNA for the CDR3 is TGTGCCAGCACTCGCCAAGAGTTCACAGATACGCAGTATTTT.

The chain uses TRBV5-1 and TRBJ2-3, with D uncertain. CDR3 length equals 15 residues. Between the trimmed V and J ends, which lost 4 bases and 2 bases, there was a span of 14 bases. The germline gives CDR1 SGHRS, CDR2 YFSETQ. The CDR3 here is CASSPLWGTTDTQYF. As DNA, the CDR3 is TGCGCCAGCAGCCCCCTGTGGGGAACCACAGATACGCAGTATTTT.

V gene TRBV7-3 combines with J gene TRBJ2-1; no clear D gene. V lost 1 base to trimming and J lost 4 bases, with 20 bases between them. The germline V gene encodes CDR1 SGHTA and CDR2 FQGTGA. This CDR3 comprises 18 residues. The CDR3 loop is CASSLMESGRRSYNEQFF. The CDR3 DNA reads as TGTGCCAGCAGCTTAATGGAATCAGGCCGGAGATCTTACAATGAGCAGTTCTTC.

The V call is TRBV5-1, the J call TRBJ2-1; TRBD2 agrees at 11 bases. The V gene's germline CDR1 is SGHRS and CDR2 YFSETQ. This CDR3 spans 19 amino acids. Germline trimming cut 4 bases from V and 10 bases from J; bases unmatched to any gene: 22. The CDR3, as DNA: TGCGCCAGCAGCAAAACCACTGAGGCTAGCGGGAGGCGAACGTCCGAGCAGTTCTTC. Protein: CASSKTTEASGRRTSEQFF.

The chain uses TRBV11-2 and TRBJ2-1; D unclear. The germline V and J ends were trimmed by 0 bases and 8 bases, with 11 bases remaining between them. Germline-derived CDR1 and CDR2 are SGHAT and FQNNGV. The CDR3 length is 14 residues. The CDR3 DNA sequence: TGTGCCAGCAGCTTAGATAGTTCCTTTGATGAGCAGTTCTTC. Its protein is CASSLDSSFDEQFF.

Turning to this clone: The sample carries other DNA sequences with the same CDR3. The chain carries TRBV14 and TRBJ1-3; no definite D call. Per germline, CDR1 SGHDN and CDR2 FVKESK. Trimming shortened V by 0 bases and J by 4 bases, and 13 bases separated the two germline ends. There are 16 residues in the CDR3. The CDR3 is CASSQEIAGAGNTIYF. In DNA form, the CDR3 reads TGTGCCAGCAGCCAAGAGATAGCGGGCGCGGGAAACACCATATATTTT.

The CDR3, as DNA: TGCGCCAGCAGCCGATCACAGGGGAGCTCCTACAATGAGCAGTTCTTC. This sequence encodes CASSRSQGSSYNEQFF. The rearrangement joins TRBV4-3 to TRBJ2-1, with TRBD1 matching over 7 bases. The CDR3 totals 16 residues. The germline V gene encodes CDR1 LGHNA and CDR2 YSLEER. V was pared by 4 bases and J by 0 bases, with 6 bases of the junction left unmatched.

This rearrangement joins TRBV27 to TRBJ2-7; D is unresolved. From germline, CDR1 is MNHEY and CDR2 SMNVEV (reference sequence). V lost 8 bases and J 0 bases, leaving 17 bases between the germline ends. The CDR3 spans 15 residues. The CDR3 bases are TGTGCCAGCCATCCCCGCGCCCCCCCCTCCTACGAGCAGTACTTC. It is translated as CASHPRAPPSYEQYF.

This chain joins TRBV7-9 and TRBJ1-5; D not resolved. Germline V gene sequence: CDR1 SEHNR, CDR2 FQNEAQ (reference sequence). V was shortened by 3 bases and J by 5 bases, with 8 bases between the two germline ends. CDR3 length equals 13 residues. The CDR3 sequence is CASSLNNDQPQHF. In DNA form, the CDR3 reads TGTGCCAGCAGCTTGAACAACGATCAGCCCCAGCATTTT.

The genes are TRBV19 and TRBJ1-4; weak D call: TRBD1 (6 bases). The CDR3 runs 14 residues. Germline-derived CDR1 and CDR2 are LNHDA and SQIVND (reference sequence). V lost 4 bases, J lost 7 bases, and 13 bases lay in between. CDR3 protein: CASSTGATGEKLFF. CDR3 DNA sequence: TGTGCCAGTAGTACGGGGGCCACGGGTGAAAAACTGTTTTTT.

The chain recombines TRBV7-9 with TRBJ2-3, with 14 nucleotides matching TRBD2. Germline CDR1 and CDR2: SEHNR and FQNEAQ (reference sequence). After removal of 3 bases from V and 3 bases from J, the junction contained 2 bases not matched to a gene. The CDR3 runs to 16 residues. The CDR3 DNA sequence: TGTGCCAGCAGCTTTTGGACTAGCGGGGGGACAGATACGCAGTATTTT. Its translation: CASSFWTSGGTDTQYF.

This chain links TRBV6-6 with TRBJ1-2; 7 nucleotides match TRBD1. The J segment lost 1 base and the V segment lost 7 bases, leaving 3 bases of the junction unmatched. The CDR3 has 13 residues. Germline-derived CDR1 and CDR2 are MNHNY and SVGAGI (reference sequence). The CDR3 here is CASKRDSNYGYTF. The DNA of the CDR3 is TGTGCCAGCAAGAGGGACAGTAACTATGGCTACACCTTC.

In DNA form, the CDR3 reads TGTGCCAGCAGCCTCTCGGACAGTGGGAATTCACCCCTCCACTTT. Encoded protein: CASSLSDSGNSPLHF. The chain combines TRBV11-2 with TRBJ1-6; possibly TRBD1 for D (6 bases). This CDR3 has 15 residues. The V end lost 5 bases, the J end lost 7 bases, and 15 bases lay between the germline ends. Looked up from germline, CDR1 is SGHAT and CDR2 is FQNNGV.

This rearrangement joins TRBV10-3 to TRBJ1-1; D gene uncertain. CDR3 length equals 13 residues. The V and J ends lost 11 bases and 0 bases respectively, with 13 bases between them. Germline V gives CDR1 ENHRY, CDR2 SYGVKD. The CDR3 loop reads CASSGPMNTEAFF. The CDR3 DNA sequence: TGTGCCTCCTCTGGACCTATGAACACTGAAGCTTTCTTT.

Notes on this clone: The junction departs from germline at one end; a sequencing error may be responsible. This sequence joins TRBV7-9 and TRBJ1-3, with a tentative D call TRBD1 (5 bases). The CDR3 length is 11 residues. The V gene's germline CDR1 is SEHNR and CDR2 FQNEAQ (reference sequence). The CDR3 region has the DNA TGTGCCAGCAGCCAAGCCCCAGGGCTCGATTTT. This translates into CASSQAPGLDF.

This sequence joins TRBV2 and TRBJ2-2; a possible D gene is TRBD1 (5 bases). Per the germline V gene, CDR1 is SNHLY and CDR2 is FYNNEI. The CDR3 extends over 13 amino acids. Trimming removed 7 bases at V and 3 bases at J, with 9 bases between. The CDR3 nucleotides are TGTGCCAGCAAACAGGAGCACACCGGGGAGCTGTTTTTT. Its translation is CASKQEHTGELFF.

The CDR3 is CASRRRTEAFF. The CDR3 DNA follows: TGTGCCAGCAGGAGGAGGACTGAAGCTTTCTTT. The V and J genes are TRBV28 and TRBJ1-1; no reliable D call. CDR3 length: 11 amino acids. The V end was cut by 6 bases, the J end by 5 bases, with 7 bases between. Per the germline V gene, CDR1 is MDHEN and CDR2 is SYDVKM.

On this clone: The same CDR3 arises from other DNA sequences in this sample as well. The chain carries TRBV9 and TRBJ2-7; the D is unclear. The CDR3 covers 16 residues. CDR1 and CDR2 from the germline V gene are SGDLS and YYNGEE. V was trimmed by 4 bases and J by 0 bases, leaving 17 bases between them. The CDR3 here is CASSPGVGFSSYEQYF. The CDR3 nucleotides are TGTGCCAGCAGCCCCGGTGTAGGGTTCAGCTCCTACGAGCAGTACTTC. Combining the CDR3 with reference TRBV9 and TRBJ2-7 gives the whole variable domain DSGVTQTPKHLITATGQRVTLRCSPRSGDLSVYWYQQSLDQGLQFLIQYYNGEERAKGNILERFSAQQFPDLHSELNLSSLELGDSALYFCASSPGVGFSSYEQYFGPGTRLTVT.

The J gene is TRBJ2-3, the V gene TRBV10-3; 8 bases map to TRBD2. The junction had 9 bases not matched to a gene; V was cut back by 0 bases and J by 4 bases. Germline lookup yields CDR1 ENHRY and CDR2 SYGVKD. CDR3 length equals 17 residues. The CDR3 loop is CAISESAGTSKADTQYF. CDR3 DNA sequence: TGTGCCATCAGTGAGTCTGCAGGGACTAGTAAGGCAGATACGCAGTATTTT.

This clone showed up just once. The junction and the germline gene differ at one end; a read error may be behind it. The V gene is TRBV30, the J gene TRBJ2-3; maybe TRBD2 (5 bases). Per germline, CDR1 GTSNPN and CDR2 SVGIG (reference sequence). The CDR3 loop spans 12 amino acids. The CDR3 reads CAGSPGAYTQYF. The CDR3 DNA follows: TGTGCCGGGAGCCCGGGTGCTTATACGCAGTATTTT.

The chain employs TRBV5-8 and TRBJ1-5; no reliable D call. Deletions cut 2 bases from V and 2 bases from J, with 8 bases between. The CDR3 contains 14 residues. Germline CDR1 reads SGHTS; CDR2 reads YDEGEE. The CDR3 sequence is CASSLGFGNQPQHF. The CDR3 nucleotides are TGTGCCAGCAGCTTAGGCTTTGGCAATCAGCCCCAGCATTTT.

This rearrangement joins TRBV19 to TRBJ2-5; D remains ambiguous. Trimming removed 8 bases from V and 5 bases from J, with 6 bases in between. Per germline, CDR1 LNHDA and CDR2 SQIVND (reference sequence). The CDR3 runs 10 residues. Written as DNA, the CDR3 is TGTGCCAGTGGTAGGGAGACCCAGTACTTC. Translating it yields CASGRETQYF.

The rearrangement joins TRBV5-4 to TRBJ2-7; D may be TRBD1 or TRBD2 (5 bases each). V was shortened by 3 bases and J by 2 bases, with 9 bases between the two germline ends. Germline V gene data show CDR1 as SGHNT and CDR2 as YYREEE (reference sequence). CDR3 size: 13 residues. The CDR3 is CASSSGRTYEQYF. The CDR3 DNA sequence: TGTGCCAGCAGCTCGGGACGGACCTACGAGCAGTACTTC.

About this clone: Germline and junction disagree at one end, which may indicate a read error. This chain joins TRBV6-4 and TRBJ2-1; D might be TRBD2 (7 bases). From germline, CDR1 is MRHNA and CDR2 SNTAGT. There are 12 residues in the CDR3. Here the CDR3 reads CGGLALYNEQFF. The CDR3 DNA is TGCGGGGGGCTAGCCCTATACAATGAGCAGTTCTTC.

The chain carries TRBV27 and TRBJ1-1, with a tentative D call TRBD1 (5 bases). CDR1 MNHEY and CDR2 SMNVEV come from the germline V gene (reference sequence). This CDR3 region has 13 residues. V was clipped by 6 bases and J by 4 bases, with 12 bases between them. Here the CDR3 DNA reads TGTGCCAGCAGCCCACGGGGGAGCACTGAAGCTTTCTTT. It yields the protein CASSPRGSTEAFF.